The 32 T cell receptor beta chains reported below all come from one sample, sequenced in a study of shared clonotypes between healthy human individuals. It was CD45RO-negative cells, positively selected for CCR7, that made up naive CD8 cells, with terminally differentiated effector memory CD45RA+ cells excluded. The data were produced by immunoSEQ multiplex PCR, yet TCRdb's version contains in-frame clones alone and is incomplete. The sample carries 600,000 or so clones, 85% to 95% recorded once. Sample: naive CD8+ T cells sorted from blood. The receptors here all came from a woman aged 30 to 39 in good health.

This clone was found once. CDR3 in DNA: TGTGCCAGCAGCTTTTGGCCCCCCGATGAGCAGTTCTTC. Translated: CASSFWPPDEQFF. The chain employs TRBV7-3 and TRBJ2-1, with D hard to call. The V gene's germline CDR1 is SGHTA and CDR2 FQGTGA. The CDR3 spans 13 residues. V lost 3 bases, J lost 8 bases, and 11 bases lay in between.

The chain links TRBV2 to TRBJ1-2, with a possible D match to TRBD1 (6 bases). The CDR3 sequence is 17 residues long. Germline CDR1 is SNHLY and CDR2 is FYNNEI. The ends were cut back, 8 bases at V and 3 bases at J, with 25 bases in the middle. The CDR3 DNA follows: TGTGCCAGCCTGGGAGAGGACAGATCACGAACCCACTATGGCTACACCTTC. Translated: CASLGEDRSRTHYGYTF.

This chain connects TRBV29-1 to TRBJ2-3; 10 bases line up with TRBD2. The CDR3 consists of 15 residues. V shed 3 bases, J shed 5 bases, and the junction held 8 bases outside the gene matches. Germline V gene data show CDR1 as SQVTM and CDR2 as ANQGSEA. CDR3 DNA: TGCAGCGTTGATTCAGCGGGAGGGAAAATAGATACGCAGTATTTT. Translation: CSVDSAGGKIDTQYF.

The V and J genes are TRBV4-1 and TRBJ2-1; the match to TRBD1 covers 7 bases. The V gene end was trimmed by 6 bases and the J gene end by 5 bases; junction bases not matched to a gene: 7. Per germline, CDR1 MGHRA and CDR2 YSYEKL. The CDR3 is 14 amino acids. The CDR3 region is CASSLTGPDNEQFF. The CDR3 DNA reads TGCGCCAGCAGTTTGACAGGGCCAGACAATGAGCAGTTCTTC.

The chain employs TRBV19 and TRBJ2-7, with 9 bases aligning to TRBD2. CDR3 length equals 14 residues. In germline, CDR1 is LNHDA, CDR2 SQIVND (reference sequence). With 4 bases clipped from V and 5 bases from J, the junction kept 6 bases outside the gene matches. CDR3 DNA sequence: TGTGCCAGTAGTACCTTAGCGGGAGCGCACGAGCAGTACTTC. Protein sequence: CASSTLAGAHEQYF.

This clone was found once. This chain links TRBV23-1 with TRBJ2-7; 9 bases agree with TRBD1. TRBV23-1 is filed as an ORF, its function uncertain. This CDR3 contains 14 residues. Trimming cost V 3 bases and J 7 bases; bases outside gene matches: 7. The CDR3 nucleotides read TGCGCCAGCAGTCACCGGGACAGGGTCGAGGAGCAGTACTTC. Protein product: CASSHRDRVEEQYF.

The V call is TRBV6-5, the J call TRBJ2-7; TRBD2 matches 7 bases. CDR1 is MNHEY and CDR2 is SVGAGI in the germline V gene. V shed 5 bases and J 6 bases; nucleotides not matched to a gene: 13. This CDR3 region has 15 residues. This chain's CDR3 is CASSTPGTTMSEQYF. The CDR3 DNA follows: TGTGCCAGCAGTACACCCGGGACTACCATGAGCGAGCAGTACTTC.

This sequence joins TRBV10-3 and TRBJ1-1, with a tentative D call TRBD1 (5 bases). Germline V gives CDR1 ENHRY, CDR2 SYGVKD. Between the trimmed V and J ends, which lost 2 bases and 3 bases, there was a span of 10 bases. The CDR3 covers 14 residues. The DNA of the CDR3 is TGTGCCATCAGTGAGCCCGACAGATACACTGAAGCTTTCTTT. This encodes CAISEPDRYTEAFF.

This clone has just one count. The chain carries TRBV6-1 and TRBJ1-2, with no clear D. This CDR3 has 19 residues. Between the trimmed V and J ends, which lost 2 bases and 0 bases, there was a span of 22 bases. The germline V gene has CDR1 MNHNS and CDR2 SASEGT. The CDR3 DNA sequence: TGTGCCAGCAGTGAAAAAAAGAGACGGACCCCGTTAGCTAACTATGGCTACACCTTC. Translating it yields CASSEKKRRTPLANYGYTF.

The gene calls are TRBV2 and TRBJ1-5, with D possibly TRBD1 on 5 matching bases. V lost 1 base and J lost 5, with 12 bases in between. The CDR3 is 15 amino acids. The germline V gene has CDR1 SNHLY and CDR2 FYNNEI. The CDR3 loop is CASSEGPPGHQPQHF. CDR3 in DNA: TGTGCCAGCAGTGAAGGACCCCCAGGGCATCAGCCCCAGCATTTT. The full variable domain, rest sourced from reference TRBV2 and TRBJ1-5, is EPEVTQTPSHQVTQMGQEVILRCVPISNHLYFYWYRQILGQKVEFLVSFYNNEISEKSEIFDDQFSVERPDGSNFTLKIRSTKLEDSAMYFCASSEGPPGHQPQHFGDGTRLSIL.

The CDR3, as DNA: TGCGCCAGCAGCCAAGATGATACGCTAGCGGGCCTCTCCTACGAGCAGTACTTC. Its translation is CASSQDDTLAGLSYEQYF. The chain links TRBV4-1 to TRBJ2-7; 8 nucleotides line up with TRBD2. Trimming removed 0 bases from V and 0 bases from J; junction bases left unmatched: 10. Germline CDR1 is MGHRA and CDR2 is YSYEKL. This CDR3 has 18 amino acids.

The rearrangement links TRBV28 to TRBJ1-5; TRBD1 is a possible D gene (6 bases). The V and J ends lost 3 bases and 7 bases respectively, with 10 bases between them. This CDR3 has 13 residues. Germline CDR1 and CDR2: MDHEN and SYDVKM. The CDR3 nucleotides read TGTGCCAGCAGTTTCCGGGGGCGACAGCCCCAGCATTTT. It is translated as CASSFRGRQPQHF.

Here the CDR3 DNA reads TGTGCCAGCACCCAGGCAGGGGTGAACACTGAAGCTTTCTTT. Its protein product is CASTQAGVNTEAFF. The rearrangement joins TRBV27 to TRBJ1-1, with D tentatively TRBD1 (6 bases). V lost 7 bases to trimming and J lost 0 bases, with 12 bases between them. CDR1 and CDR2 (germline): MNHEY, SMNVEV (reference sequence). This CDR3 contains 14 residues.

This chain links TRBV6-5 with TRBJ2-7, with TRBD1 matching 8 bases. Trimming removed 2 bases from V and 3 bases from J; junction bases left unmatched: 9. The CDR3 covers 16 residues. Germline V lookup: CDR1 MNHEY, CDR2 SVGAGI. Here the CDR3 reads CASSYPVRTGYYEQYF. The CDR3 DNA sequence: TGTGCCAGCAGTTACCCGGTTCGGACAGGGTACTACGAGCAGTACTTC.

This rearrangement joins TRBV25-1 to TRBJ2-1; D unclear. Germline V gives CDR1 MGHDK, CDR2 SYGVNS. This CDR3 contains 16 residues. Trimming shortened V by 4 bases and J by 5 bases, and 18 bases separated the two germline ends. CDR3 sequence reads: CASSAVPPPVNNEQFF. CDR3 in DNA: TGTGCCAGCAGTGCGGTTCCTCCTCCTGTTAACAATGAGCAGTTCTTC. Full variable domain (rest looked up from reference TRBV25-1 and TRBJ2-1): EADIYQTPRYLVIGTGKKITLECSQTMGHDKMYWYQQDPGMELHLIHYSYGVNSTEKGDLSSESTVSRIRTEHFPLTLESARPSHTSQYLCASSAVPPPVNNEQFFGPGTRLTVL.

The V gene is TRBV2, the J gene TRBJ2-7, with 9 positions matching TRBD1. The J segment lost 1 base and the V segment lost 9 bases, leaving 10 bases of the junction unmatched. Germline V gives CDR1 SNHLY, CDR2 FYNNEI. CDR3 size: 15 residues. The DNA for the CDR3 is TGTGCCAGACGCATCCCCGGGACAGGGTCCTACGAGCAGTACTTC. It yields the protein CARRIPGTGSYEQYF.

Turning to this clone: Distinct nucleotide sequences in the sample also encode this CDR3. This chain connects TRBV19 to TRBJ1-5, with D hard to call. The CDR3 contains 14 residues. The germline V gene has CDR1 LNHDA and CDR2 SQIVND (reference sequence). Trimming cost V 3 bases and J 0 bases, with 6 bases left between them. The DNA for the CDR3 is TGTGCCAGTAGTATTAGGGATAGCAATCAGCCCCAGCATTTT. Amino acid sequence: CASSIRDSNQPQHF.

The chain recombines TRBV4-1 with TRBJ2-7; weak D call: TRBD2 (7 bases). The CDR3 loop spans 16 amino acids. Germline V CDR1 and CDR2: MGHRA, YSYEKL. V was pared by 7 bases and J by 0 bases, with 19 bases between. The CDR3 coding sequence is TGCGCCAGCAACCAGGGGCCGCTAGCGGCCTCCTACGAGCAGTACTTC. Translation: CASNQGPLAASYEQYF.

Of note for this clone: This same CDR3 is encoded by further DNA sequences in the sample. The V call is TRBV4-1, the J call TRBJ1-2; maybe TRBD1 (6 bases). This CDR3 contains 12 residues. V was pared by 1 base and J by 6 bases, with 6 bases between. Germline V gene sequence: CDR1 MGHRA, CDR2 YSYEKL. CDR3 sequence: CASSQAGDGYTF. CDR3 bases: TGCGCCAGCAGCCAAGCAGGGGATGGCTACACCTTC.

CDR3 bases: TGTGCCAGCAGTGGAGGGACAGTTGCTAACTATGGCTACACCTTC. Protein product: CASSGGTVANYGYTF. The chain has TRBV28 and TRBJ1-2; 7 bases are a match to TRBD1. CDR3 size: 15 residues. Germline lookup yields CDR1 MDHEN and CDR2 SYDVKM. The J segment lost 0 bases and the V segment lost 5 bases, leaving 6 bases of the junction unmatched.

The chain joins TRBV7-9 to TRBJ1-1; 7 bases match TRBD1. This CDR3 has 13 residues. CDR1 and CDR2 from the germline V gene are SEHNR and FQNEAQ (reference sequence). The J segment lost 2 bases and the V segment lost 11 bases, leaving 8 bases of the junction unmatched. This CDR3 is CAGRGQKNTEAFF. The CDR3 DNA sequence: TGTGCCGGACGGGGACAGAAAAACACTGAAGCTTTCTTT.

This clone has a single count. The chain recombines TRBV5-8 with TRBJ2-7; D is possibly TRBD1 (6 bases). V was cut by 6 bases and J by 2 bases, with 12 bases left in between. The CDR3 totals 13 residues. The germline V gene encodes CDR1 SGHTS and CDR2 YDEGEE. In DNA, the CDR3 is TGTGCCAGCACAATCGGACAGACCTACGAGCAGTACTTC. This translates into CASTIGQTYEQYF.

The chain links TRBV7-2 to TRBJ2-1, with 10 positions matching TRBD1. Per germline, CDR1 SGHTA and CDR2 FQGNSA. The length of the CDR3 is 15 residues. After removal of 5 bases from V and 7 bases from J, the junction contained 8 bases not matched to a gene. The CDR3 sequence: CASSHGTGDGNEQFF. DNA for the CDR3: TGTGCCAGCAGCCACGGGACAGGGGATGGTAATGAGCAGTTCTTC.

The rearrangement links TRBV29-1 to TRBJ1-2, with D possibly TRBD1 on 5 matching bases. V shed 5 bases and J shed 2 bases, with 6 bases lying between them. Germline values: CDR1 SQVTM, CDR2 ANQGSEA. The CDR3 is 11 amino acids. In DNA form, the CDR3 reads TGCAGCGTTACAGGAAACTATGGCTACACCTTC. As protein: CSVTGNYGYTF.

In regard to this clone: Other DNA sequences of this sample code for an identical CDR3. V is TRBV27 and J is TRBJ2-7; possibly TRBD1 or TRBD2 for D (5 bases each). Germline-derived CDR1 and CDR2 are MNHEY and SMNVEV (reference sequence). Between the trimmed V and J ends, which lost 2 bases and 4 bases, there was a span of 12 bases. This CDR3 spans 14 amino acids. The CDR3 here is CASSLRGPGYEQYF. The CDR3 region has the DNA TGTGCCAGCAGTTTAAGGGGACCGGGATACGAGCAGTACTTC.

This rearrangement joins TRBV5-4 to TRBJ2-7, with TRBD1 identical over 9 bases. This CDR3 has 13 residues. J gave up 3 bases and V 6 bases, and 4 bases lay outside the gene matches. Germline V gene lookup returns CDR1 SGHNT and CDR2 YYREEE (reference sequence). Here the CDR3 DNA reads TGTGCCAGCAACGTGGACAGGGGCTACGAGCAGTACTTC. As protein: CASNVDRGYEQYF.

V is TRBV4-1 and J is TRBJ1-2; no clear D gene. Germline CDR1 and CDR2: MGHRA and YSYEKL. Deletions cut 1 base from V and 8 bases from J, with 5 bases between. CDR3 length equals 11 residues. Here the CDR3 DNA reads TGCGCCAGCAGCCAAGGGCACGGCTACACCTTC. It codes for CASSQGHGYTF.

The V and J genes are TRBV5-6 and TRBJ2-1, with D unclear. The V end was cut by 4 bases, the J end by 4 bases, with 6 bases between. Looked up from germline, CDR1 is SGHDT and CDR2 is YYEEEE. The CDR3 length is 12 residues. The CDR3 region has the DNA TGTGCCAGCAGCCCCGAGTACAATGAGCAGTTCTTC. This codes for CASSPEYNEQFF.

The V gene is TRBV28, the J gene TRBJ2-7; no definite D call. The V gene's germline CDR1 is MDHEN and CDR2 SYDVKM. The V gene lost 5 bases and the J gene lost 4 bases, with 12 bases spanning the gap. The CDR3 runs 13 residues. DNA for the CDR3: TGTGCCAGCAGTGCCAAGGGTTCGTACGAGCAGTACTTC. It is translated as CASSAKGSYEQYF.

This sequence joins TRBV5-8 and TRBJ2-4; 7 bases fit TRBD1. V lost 1 base and J lost 9; bases outside the gene matches: 10. The germline CDR1 and CDR2 sequences are SGHTS and YDEGEE. The CDR3 has 15 residues. CDR3 bases: TGTGCCAGCAGCTTGAGTAGAGGGGGCGCGGGCATTCAGTACTTC. Its protein is CASSLSRGGAGIQYF.

Regarding this clone: This specimen includes other DNA sequences encoding the same CDR3. This sequence joins TRBV7-8 and TRBJ2-7; maybe TRBD1 (6 bases). With 1 base removed from V and 4 bases from J, the gap between germline ends came to 11 bases. This CDR3 has 14 residues. From germline, CDR1 is SGHVS and CDR2 FQNEAQ. CDR3: CASSLGQGWYEQYF. The CDR3 region has the DNA TGTGCCAGCAGCTTAGGCCAGGGGTGGTACGAGCAGTACTTC.

The chain joins TRBV5-1 to TRBJ2-1; D is possibly TRBD2 (6 bases). Trimming stripped 4 bases from V and 10 bases from J, with 15 bases between. This CDR3 has 13 residues. Germline V gene lookup returns CDR1 SGHRS and CDR2 YFSETQ. CDR3 residues: CASSLEGASEQFF. The CDR3 nucleotides are TGCGCCAGCAGCCTGGAGGGTGCTAGCGAGCAGTTCTTC.